A selection of T cell receptor beta chains follows, all from one sample in a study of shared clonotypes between healthy human individuals. Assay used: immunoSEQ multiplex PCR; TCRdb lists only in-frame clones, some missing. The sample contains approximately 180,000 clones, approximately 92% of which appear only once. Sequencing was carried out using naive CD4+ T cells sorted from blood. These receptors all stem from a woman aged 25 to 45 in good health. Each CDR3 is given with its conserved first and last residue.

v_gene	j_gene	CDR3aa
TRBV30	TRBJ2-2	CAWRGTGQKNTGELFF
TRBV7-9	TRBJ2-7	CASSLVWDRGYEQYF
TRBV7-9	TRBJ2-7	CASSPTTSGRAGEQYF
TRBV6-5	TRBJ1-6	CASSYAGANNSPLHF
TRBV6-1	TRBJ2-7	CASKIAVSPEQYF
TRBV28	TRBJ1-1	CASSSTTGLNTEAFF
TRBV28	-	CASSLTLDMDRDGSYEQYF
TRBV28	TRBJ1-2	CASSSGPPAGGYTF
TRBV28	TRBJ1-5	CASSLVFVRTGVNQPQHF
TRBV2	TRBJ1-5	CASTERQGVQPQHF
TRBV28	TRBJ2-5	CASSLRGAGKETQYF
TRBV11-3	TRBJ2-3	CASSLGRTGTDTQYF
TRBV5-4	TRBJ2-7	CASSLSPEPYEQYF
TRBV2	TRBJ2-7	CASSSALGLTYEQYF
TRBV5-1	TRBJ2-7	CASSGDLLSYEQYF
TRBV19	TRBJ2-7	CASMETGPPYEQYF
TRBV30	TRBJ1-1	CAWSVAGVEAFF
TRBV19	TRBJ1-1	CASSPRWGQGVDWSEAFF
TRBV27	TRBJ2-1	CASSPISSGVNNEQFF
TRBV2	-	CASKGAYEQYF
TRBV6-1	TRBJ2-4	CASSEQTGSLAKNIQYF
TRBV27	-	CASSQTGAYEQYF
TRBV28	TRBJ1-4	CASTGATNEKLFF
TRBV5-4	TRBJ2-7	CASSFGAGGPGYEQYF
TRBV9	TRBJ2-7	CASSVVSGPSYEQYF
TRBV11-2	TRBJ2-7	CASSKGLAGVEQYF
TRBV10-3	-	CAISFRDEQYF
TRBV9	TRBJ1-2	CASSVGISGFYGYTF
TRBV28	TRBJ1-2	CASSFYRGIYGYTF
TRBV5-4	TRBJ1-3	CASSPGAGAAGNTIYF
TRBV6-5	TRBJ2-1	CASSYRYTMDNEQFF
TRBV5-1	TRBJ2-5	CASSDRQETQYF
TRBV30	TRBJ2-1	CAWSADEQPYNEQFF
TRBV6-1	TRBJ1-1	CASSELRARTEAFF
TRBV15	-	CATSRIGVGFSYEQYF
TRBV5-4	-	CASSLGGQGVYEQYF